These 30 T cell receptor beta chains share one sample of origin, sequenced in a study of cytomegalovirus exposure and HLA in healthy donors. A multiplex PCR was run with 60 Vbeta primers and 13 Jbeta primers. Sequenced by immunoSEQ multiplex PCR; TCRdb stores in-frame clones only, minus some. The sample table sets out 150,000 or so clones. Sequencing was performed on PBMCs. The receptors were gathered from a man younger than 35 in good health and CMV-seronegative.

The chain couples TRBV7-9 to TRBJ2-6; 10 bases line up with TRBD1. CDR3 size: 18 residues. With V trimmed by 5 bases and J by 1 base, 8 bases remained unmatched. CDR1 and CDR2 from the germline V gene are SEHNR and FQNEAQ (reference sequence). CDR3 DNA: TGTGCCAGCAGCCCGGGGGACAGGGGTTGGTCTGGGGCCAACGTCCTGACTTTC. Translation gives CASSPGDRGWSGANVLTF.

This chain uses TRBV18 with TRBJ1-1, with D hard to call. Between the trimmed V and J ends, which lost 10 bases and 0 bases, there was a span of 12 bases. Germline lookup yields CDR1 KGHSH and CDR2 LQKENI. This CDR3 has 13 residues. CDR3 amino acids: CANKAGLNTEAFF. Written as DNA, the CDR3 is TGTGCCAACAAAGCTGGGCTGAACACTGAAGCTTTCTTT.

Points on this clone: Mismatch with germline at one junction end may stem from a read error. This chain uses TRBV2 with TRBJ2-3, with 8 positions matching TRBD2. This CDR3 contains 15 residues. Germline V gene sequence: CDR1 SNHLY, CDR2 FYNNEI. CDR3 coding DNA: TGTGCCAGCATTGAACTAGCGGTTTTCACAGATACGCAGTATTTT. It specifies CASIELAVFTDTQYF.

V usage is TRBV5-1 and J usage is TRBJ2-7, with D possibly matching TRBD2 (6 bases). Trimming removed 4 bases from V and 3 bases from J, with 11 bases in between. CDR3 length: 13 residues. CDR1 SGHRS and CDR2 YFSETQ come from the germline V gene. For the CDR3, the DNA is TGCGCCAGCAGCGGCGGGACCTTCTACGAGCAGTACTTC. Translated, it gives CASSGGTFYEQYF. Full variable domain (rest looked up from reference TRBV5-1 and TRBJ2-7): KAGVTQTPRYLIKTRGQQVTLSCSPISGHRSVSWYQQTPGQGLQFLFEYFSETQRNKGNFPGRFSGRQFSNSRSEMNVSTLELGDSALYLCASSGGTFYEQYFGPGTRLTVT.

The rearrangement joins TRBV29-1 to TRBJ2-2; D is unclear. Germline loops: CDR1 SQVTM, CDR2 ANQGSEA. The germline V and J ends were trimmed by 4 bases and 2 bases, with 5 bases remaining between them. CDR3 size: 12 residues. The CDR3 loop is CSVVHNTGELFF. For the CDR3, the DNA is TGCAGCGTTGTACACAACACCGGGGAGCTGTTTTTT.

V usage is TRBV9 and J usage is TRBJ1-3; D remains ambiguous. The CDR3 contains 14 residues. The V gene's germline CDR1 is SGDLS and CDR2 YYNGEE. V lost 0 bases and J 3 bases, leaving 7 bases between the germline ends. CDR3 in amino acids: CASSVDRSGNTIYF. The CDR3 nucleotides read TGTGCCAGCAGCGTAGACAGAAGTGGAAACACCATATATTTT.

The chain couples TRBV4-3 to TRBJ2-7; 9 bases are shared with TRBD1. The CDR3 is 15 residues long. Germline CDR1 reads LGHNA; CDR2 reads YSLEER. The trim removed 1 base at V and 0 bases at J, leaving 1 base unmatched. CDR3 amino acids: CASSQGTGVSYEQYF. Here the CDR3 DNA reads TGCGCCAGCAGCCAAGGGACAGGGGTCTCCTACGAGCAGTACTTC.

V usage is TRBV28 and J usage is TRBJ2-7, with 7 bases identical to TRBD1. V lost 6 bases to trimming and J lost 0 bases; unmatched junction nucleotides: 8. Per germline, CDR1 MDHEN and CDR2 SYDVKM. The CDR3 length is 15 residues. CDR3 residues: CASRGGQANSYEQYF. The CDR3 DNA sequence: TGTGCCAGCAGGGGCGGACAGGCGAACTCCTACGAGCAGTACTTC. The variable domain in full, completed from reference TRBV28 and TRBJ2-7, reads DVKVTQSSRYLVKRTGEKVFLECVQDMDHENMFWYRQDPGLGLRLIYFSYDVKMKEKGDIPEGYSVSREKKERFSLILESASTNQTSMYLCASRGGQANSYEQYFGPGTRLTVT.

This chain links TRBV29-1 with TRBJ1-6; 8 bases fit TRBD1. The germline CDR1 and CDR2 sequences are SQVTM and ANQGSEA. The J segment lost 10 bases and the V segment lost 3 bases, leaving 5 bases of the junction unmatched. The CDR3 has 13 residues. The CDR3 sequence is CSVEGQAGSPLHF. CDR3 DNA: TGCAGCGTTGAGGGACAGGCGGGATCACCCCTCCACTTT.

This chain joins TRBV7-6 and TRBJ1-2, with 8 bases fitting TRBD1. The CDR3 length is 13 residues. Trimming at V came to 2 bases and at J to 8 bases, leaving 4 bases not matched to a gene. Per germline, CDR1 SGHVS and CDR2 FNYEAQ. Here the CDR3 reads CASSLQGARGYTF. For the CDR3, the DNA is TGTGCCAGCAGCTTACAGGGGGCGCGCGGCTACACCTTC.

The chain employs TRBV9 and TRBJ1-5; 10 positions agree with TRBD1. V shed 3 bases, J shed 10 bases, and the junction held 10 bases outside the gene matches. Germline values: CDR1 SGDLS, CDR2 YYNGEE. This CDR3 is built from 15 residues. The CDR3 DNA sequence: TGTGCCAGCAGCGCGACGGGGACAGGGGTTCGACCCCAGCATTTT. Translating it yields CASSATGTGVRPQHF.

The rearrangement links TRBV6-6 to TRBJ1-5; D gene unclear. This CDR3 contains 15 residues. The V end was cut by 0 bases, the J end by 2 bases, with 8 bases between. Germline V gene data show CDR1 as MNHNY and CDR2 as SVGAGI (reference sequence). This chain's CDR3 is CASSYSPGGNQPQHF. CDR3 sequence (DNA): TGTGCCAGCAGTTACTCCCCCGGGGGCAATCAGCCCCAGCATTTT.

This rearrangement joins TRBV9 to TRBJ2-5, with TRBD2 as a possible D gene (6 bases). Germline CDR1 and CDR2: SGDLS and YYNGEE. The CDR3 spans 16 residues. Trimming took off 5 bases at V and 2 bases at J, with 19 bases between the two ends. The CDR3 reads CASSNRPAAGQETQYF. As DNA, the CDR3 is TGTGCCAGCAGTAACCGCCCAGCTGCGGGGCAAGAGACCCAGTACTTC.

The rearrangement uses TRBV6-5 and TRBJ2-5, with D unresolved. Germline V gives CDR1 MNHEY, CDR2 SVGAGI. CDR3 length: 11 amino acids. Trimming removed 6 bases at V and 2 bases at J, with 4 bases between. The CDR3 DNA is TGTGCCAGCAGGGAGCAAGAGACCCAGTACTTC. This codes for CASREQETQYF.

The rearrangement uses TRBV7-2 and TRBJ2-7; 7 bases map to TRBD2. Germline V CDR1 and CDR2: SGHTA, FQGNSA. Trimming took 4 bases from V and 6 from J; bases not matched to a gene: 12. The CDR3 contains 15 residues. The CDR3 here is CASSSSGARLREQYF. The CDR3, as DNA: TGTGCCAGCAGCTCTAGCGGAGCTAGGCTACGCGAGCAGTACTTC. Drawing the rest from reference TRBV7-2 and TRBJ2-7, the complete variable domain is GAGVSQSPSNKVTEKGKDVELRCDPISGHTALYWYRQSLGQGLEFLIYFQGNSAPDKSGLPSDRFSAERTGGSVSTLTIQRTQQEDSAVYLCASSSSGARLREQYFGPGTRLTVT.

This chain links TRBV6-4 with TRBJ2-3; 8 nucleotides match TRBD2. Germline V CDR1 and CDR2: MRHNA, SNTAGT. This CDR3 contains 14 residues. J lost 1 base, V lost 3 bases, and 0 bases had no gene match. The CDR3 nucleotides are TGTGCCAGCAGTGAAGCGGGAGGCACAGATACGCAGTATTTT. It yields the protein CASSEAGGTDTQYF.

CDR3 residues: CASGRENEQFF. DNA of the CDR3: TGTGCTAGTGGGAGGGAAAATGAGCAGTTCTTC. The J gene is TRBJ2-1, the V gene TRBV12-5, with TRBD2 as a possible D gene (5 bases). The V and J ends lost 6 bases and 7 bases respectively, with 7 bases between them. The CDR3 contains 11 residues. The germline CDR1 and CDR2 sequences are LGHNT and FRNRAP.

The chain carries TRBV5-6 and TRBJ2-4; TRBD1 matches at 9 bases. Trimming removed 4 bases from V and 8 bases from J; junction bases left unmatched: 13. The CDR3 has 16 amino acids. Germline CDR1 reads SGHDT; CDR2 reads YYEEEE. CDR3 sequence (DNA): TGTGCCAGCAGCGGTCCCGGGACAGGGATTAAGGACATTCAGTACTTC. Translation: CASSGPGTGIKDIQYF.

The chain links TRBV30 to TRBJ2-1; 8 nucleotides line up with TRBD1. The length of the CDR3 is 14 residues. Germline V CDR1 and CDR2: GTSNPN, SVGIG (reference sequence). This CDR3 is CALFVGQANNEQFF. CDR3 nucleotides: TGTGCTCTCTTCGTGGGACAGGCCAACAATGAGCAGTTCTTC.

The chain combines TRBV13 with TRBJ2-1; TRBD1 matches at 7 bases. Germline V lookup: CDR1 PRHDT, CDR2 FYEKMQ (reference sequence). The CDR3 extends over 19 amino acids. Unmatched junction bases numbered 16, after V lost 5 bases and J lost 0 bases. In DNA form, the CDR3 reads TGTGCCAGCAGCCACGAACACCTCCAGGGGGATAGCTCCTACAATGAGCAGTTCTTC. Its translation: CASSHEHLQGDSSYNEQFF. Supplemented by reference TRBV13 and TRBJ2-1, the full variable domain reads AAGVIQSPRHLIKEKRETATLKCYPIPRHDTVYWYQQGPGQDPQFLISFYEKMQSDKGSIPDRFSAQQFSDYHSELNMSSLELGDSALYFCASSHEHLQGDSSYNEQFFGPGTRLTVL.

This chain joins TRBV19 and TRBJ1-1, with D perhaps matching TRBD1 (6 bases). Trimming cost V 3 bases and J 0 bases, with 14 bases left between them. Germline V CDR1 and CDR2: LNHDA, SQIVND (reference sequence). The length of the CDR3 is 16 residues. The CDR3 region is CASSIPTGSMNTEAFF. In DNA, the CDR3 is TGTGCCAGTAGTATTCCCACAGGGTCCATGAACACTGAAGCTTTCTTT.

V is TRBV27 and J is TRBJ2-3; D unclear. Per the germline V gene, CDR1 is MNHEY and CDR2 is SMNVEV (reference sequence). The CDR3 consists of 12 residues. Trimming removed 6 bases at V and 4 bases at J, with 8 bases between. The CDR3 DNA sequence: TGTGCCAGCAGGAATCCGGCAGATACGCAGTATTTT. Protein product: CASRNPADTQYF.

V and J are TRBV5-1 and TRBJ2-3; D might be TRBD2 (5 bases). The CDR3 consists of 14 residues. Germline V CDR1 and CDR2: SGHRS, YFSETQ. The V end was cut by 6 bases, the J end by 0 bases, with 11 bases between. CDR3 bases: TGCGCCAGCATGTTTGGGGAGAGCACAGATACGCAGTATTTT. Translated, it gives CASMFGESTDTQYF.

V and J are TRBV29-1 and TRBJ2-3, with 8 positions matching TRBD1. J gave up 3 bases and V 7 bases, and 9 bases lay outside the gene matches. The V gene's germline CDR1 is SQVTM and CDR2 ANQGSEA. The CDR3 has 14 amino acids. The CDR3 bases are TGCAGCGGACGACAGGGGAGGACTACAGATACGCAGTATTTT. This encodes CSGRQGRTTDTQYF.

The chain carries TRBV5-6 and TRBJ2-7, with D possibly TRBD1 on 6 matching bases. Trimming took off 1 base at V and 4 bases at J, with 9 bases between the two ends. CDR3 length: 13 amino acids. The germline CDR1 and CDR2 sequences are SGHDT and YYEEEE. For the CDR3, the DNA is TGTGCCAGCAGCTTGAGTGACAGGTACGAGCAGTACTTC. Protein sequence: CASSLSDRYEQYF.

V is TRBV30 and J is TRBJ1-6, with D possibly matching TRBD1 (5 bases). Trimming shortened V by 5 bases and J by 8 bases, and 7 bases separated the two germline ends. The CDR3 loop spans 11 amino acids. Looked up from germline, CDR1 is GTSNPN and CDR2 is SVGIG (reference sequence). DNA of the CDR3: TGTGCCTGGTCCAGGGATTCACCCCTCCACTTT. It is translated as CAWSRDSPLHF.

CDR3 in amino acids: CATALISGSPNTGELFF. CDR3 nucleotides: TGCGCCACCGCCTTGATTAGCGGGAGCCCGAACACCGGGGAGCTGTTTTTT. The rearrangement joins TRBV10-2 to TRBJ2-2; 9 nucleotides match TRBD2. This CDR3 contains 17 residues. V lost 10 bases and J lost 0; bases outside the gene matches: 12. The germline V gene encodes CDR1 WSHSY and CDR2 SAAADI.

The rearrangement links TRBV28 to TRBJ2-7; TRBD1 is a possible D gene (5 bases). V shed 3 bases and J shed 2 bases, with 11 bases lying between them. The CDR3 runs 14 residues. The germline gives CDR1 MDHEN, CDR2 SYDVKM. CDR3 loop: CASSLTASPYEQYF. The CDR3 coding sequence is TGTGCCAGCAGTTTGACAGCTTCCCCCTACGAGCAGTACTTC. The full variable domain, with the rest looked up from reference TRBV28 and TRBJ2-7, is DVKVTQSSRYLVKRTGEKVFLECVQDMDHENMFWYRQDPGLGLRLIYFSYDVKMKEKGDIPEGYSVSREKKERFSLILESASTNQTSMYLCASSLTASPYEQYFGPGTRLTVT.

CDR3 sequence reads: CASSPQQGAGSPLHF. The CDR3 DNA sequence: TGTGCCAGCTCACCACAACAGGGGGCAGGGTCACCCCTCCACTTT. The rearrangement joins TRBV18 to TRBJ1-6, with 9 bases lining up with TRBD1. Trimming took 1 base from V and 10 from J; bases not matched to a gene: 5. Germline V gene sequence: CDR1 KGHSH, CDR2 LQKENI. CDR3 length: 15 amino acids.

The chain carries TRBV27 and TRBJ2-2, with TRBD1 as a possible D gene (5 bases). Trimming stripped 6 bases from V and 6 bases from J, with 14 bases between. Per the germline V gene, CDR1 is MNHEY and CDR2 is SMNVEV (reference sequence). The CDR3 length is 14 residues. In DNA, the CDR3 is TGTGCCAGCAGCCGTATAGGGGTATCCGGGGAGCTGTTTTTT. Translation: CASSRIGVSGELFF.